This T cell receptor beta chain was captured by sequencing in a study of blood T cell repertoires in COVID-19. The CDR3 contains 16 residues. Germline trimming cut 0 bases from V and 9 bases from J; bases unmatched to any gene: 4. CDR1 is MNHEY and CDR2 is SVGAGI in the germline V gene. Method: immunoSEQ multiplex PCR; TCRdb's copy keeps in-frame clones and lacks some. The sample carries 200,000 or so clones, about 80% recorded once. Cohort placement rested on clinical history that participants reported themselves. The chain recombines TRBV6-5 with TRBJ1-6; 11 bases align to TRBD1. Sequencing used PBMCs or T cells enriched from blood (not recorded which). The source of this sequence is a man between 60 and 75 years old who had recovered from COVID-19. The CDR3 loop reads CASSYSGTGGGSPLHF. The CDR3 DNA sequence: TGTGCCAGCAGTTACTCGGGGACAGGGGGAGGTTCACCCCTCCACTTT.